This paragraph covers one T cell receptor (beta chain) sequence. The data derive from a study of T cell responses to AZD1222 COVID-19 vaccine. Profiling relied on immunoSEQ multiplex PCR, and the TCRdb table lists in-frame clones only, not all of them. In the table there are 150,000 or so clones, around 93% of which are singletons. Between the trimmed V and J ends, which lost 7 bases and 4 bases, there was a span of 20 bases. The CDR3 is 16 amino acids. Germline CDR1 reads MDHEN; CDR2 reads SYDVKM. V gene TRBV28 combines with J gene TRBJ1-3; tentative D call: TRBD1 (5 bases). The material was peripheral blood, obtained 28 days after the second AZD1222 dose. The sequence came from an adult who received the AZD1222 COVID-19 vaccine. Here the CDR3 reads CASTNHAGTKGNTIYF. CDR3 sequence (DNA): TGTGCCAGCACCAATCACGCCGGGACTAAAGGAAACACCATATATTTT.